Following are 18 T cell receptor beta chains from one sample sequenced in a study of response to subunit inactivated influenza vaccine. TCRdb independently ran MiXCR on the RT-PCR reads; one entry per CDR3 protein. The sample lists 450,000 to 600,000 distinct CDR3 sequences; 16% were seen once. The sequencing used CD4+ T cells sorted from PBMCs, collected approximately 25 months after vaccination. The receptor source for this set is a man aged 45-69 years who received an inactivated influenza vaccine.

This chain connects TRBV27 to TRBJ2-2; possible D gene TRBD1, 5 bases. In germline, CDR1 is MNHEY, CDR2 SMNVEV (reference sequence). V shed 5 bases and J shed 0 bases, with 19 bases lying between them. The CDR3 has 18 residues. CDR3 coding DNA: TGTGCCAGCAGTAAATACCCAGACAGCTGGCCGAACACCGGGGAGCTGTTTTTT. Translating gives CASSKYPDSWPNTGELFF.

There are a few counts of this clonotype. The chain employs TRBV3-1 and TRBJ2-1; 7 positions match TRBD2. Germline CDR1 and CDR2: LGHDT and YNNKEL (reference sequence). The CDR3 is 15 amino acids. Losses at the gene ends were 4 bases for V and 6 bases for J; bases not matched to a gene: 9. Here the CDR3 reads CASSPRDGGGNEQFF. In DNA form, the CDR3 reads TGTGCCAGCAGCCCCCGGGACGGCGGGGGCAATGAGCAGTTCTTC.

This clonotype was detected a few times. This chain joins TRBV29-1 and TRBJ2-1, with 8 bases that match TRBD2. Germline CDR1 SQVTM, CDR2 ANQGSEA. With 4 bases clipped from V and 4 bases from J, the junction kept 9 bases outside the gene matches. The CDR3 extends over 15 amino acids. CDR3 sequence (DNA): TGCAGCGTTGGATTCGATTCGGGGGGGTACAATGAGCAGTTCTTC. Amino acid sequence: CSVGFDSGGYNEQFF.

This clonotype was found a few times. The chain has TRBV7-3 and TRBJ2-1; D is perhaps TRBD2 (6 bases). CDR1 and CDR2 (germline): SGHTA, FQGTGA. The CDR3 sequence is 14 residues long. V was clipped by 0 bases and J by 9 bases, with 12 bases between them. CDR3 residues: CASSLTFASAEQFF. DNA for the CDR3: TGTGCCAGCAGCTTAACGTTTGCTAGCGCTGAGCAGTTCTTC.

This clonotype was observed a handful of times. This chain uses TRBV20-1 with TRBJ1-5; 7 bases are shared with TRBD1. Germline V gives CDR1 DFQATT, CDR2 SNEGSKA (reference sequence). CDR3 length equals 15 residues. Unmatched junction bases numbered 7, after V lost 3 bases and J lost 2 bases. Here the CDR3 DNA reads TGCAGTGCTAGGATCGCAACAGGGGGCAATCAGCCCCAGCATTTT. Its protein is CSARIATGGNQPQHF.

This clonotype has just a few counts. The chain is built from TRBV7-2 and TRBJ2-5; 8 bases align to TRBD1. Per germline, CDR1 SGHTA and CDR2 FQGNSA. V was pared by 3 bases and J by 4 bases, with 7 bases of the junction left unmatched. This CDR3 has 15 amino acids. CDR3 coding DNA: TGTGCCAGCAGCTTCCCCTCAGGGGGCACAGAGACCCAGTACTTC. This encodes CASSFPSGGTETQYF. Drawing the rest from reference TRBV7-2 and TRBJ2-5, the complete variable domain is GAGVSQSPSNKVTEKGKDVELRCDPISGHTALYWYRQSLGQGLEFLIYFQGNSAPDKSGLPSDRFSAERTGGSVSTLTIQRTQQEDSAVYLCASSFPSGGTETQYFGPGTRLLVL.

This chain connects TRBV7-2 to TRBJ2-1; 7 bases line up with TRBD1. The CDR3 contains 15 residues. The J segment lost 4 bases and the V segment lost 5 bases, leaving 8 bases of the junction unmatched. CDR1 is SGHTA, CDR2 FQGNSA, per germline. CDR3 nucleotide sequence: TGTGCCAGCAGCCAGGGACAGACAGGATACAATGAGCAGTTCTTC. Translated, it gives CASSQGQTGYNEQFF.

The CDR3 here is CATSVRPAVAKNIQYF. DNA of the CDR3: TGTGCCACCAGTGTTCGACCGGCCGTAGCCAAAAACATTCAGTACTTC. The chain uses TRBV24-1 and TRBJ2-4; D gene ambiguous. Germline CDR1 and CDR2: KGHDR and SFDVKD. Trimming removed 5 bases at V and 0 bases at J, with 13 bases between. There are 16 residues in the CDR3.

The chain has TRBV20-1 and TRBJ2-5, with 7 positions matching TRBD1. The CDR3 is made up of 14 amino acids. CDR1 DFQATT and CDR2 SNEGSKA come from the germline V gene (reference sequence). With V trimmed by 6 bases and J by 2 bases, 9 bases remained unmatched. CDR3 residues: CSAQPGTAQETQYF. The CDR3 nucleotides read TGCAGTGCGCAACCCGGGACAGCGCAAGAGACCCAGTACTTC.

This chain connects TRBV3-1 to TRBJ1-2; perhaps TRBD1 as D (5 bases). Looked up from germline, CDR1 is LGHDT and CDR2 is YNNKEL (reference sequence). With 0 bases removed from V and 5 bases from J, the gap between germline ends came to 13 bases. This CDR3 has 15 amino acids. CDR3 bases: TGTGCCAGCAGCCAAGAAGGTACAGGATCGTATGGCTACACCTTC. Translation: CASSQEGTGSYGYTF.

A few counts support this clonotype. The rearrangement joins TRBV2 to TRBJ2-7; D call uncertain. The CDR3 covers 11 residues. V was cut by 6 bases and J by 4 bases, with 7 bases left in between. The germline CDR1 and CDR2 sequences are SNHLY and FYNNEI. CDR3 sequence (DNA): TGTGCCAGCAGATACATTTACGAGCAGTACTTC. It specifies CASRYIYEQYF. The variable domain in full, with the rest retrieved from reference TRBV2 and TRBJ2-7, is EPEVTQTPSHQVTQMGQEVILRCVPISNHLYFYWYRQILGQKVEFLVSFYNNEISEKSEIFDDQFSVERPDGSNFTLKIRSTKLEDSAMYFCASRYIYEQYFGPGTRLTVT.

The rearrangement uses TRBV28 and TRBJ2-7; TRBD2 might be the D (6 bases). Germline V gene sequence: CDR1 MDHEN, CDR2 SYDVKM. This CDR3 region has 13 residues. V gave up 7 bases and J gave up 6 bases, with 16 bases separating them. The CDR3 region has the DNA TGTGCCAGCACCCCTGGGGTGGGGGGCGAGCAGTACTTC. It codes for CASTPGVGGEQYF.

This rearrangement joins TRBV5-5 to TRBJ2-4, with D possibly matching TRBD2 (5 bases). CDR3 length: 16 amino acids. Looked up from germline, CDR1 is SGHKS and CDR2 is YYEKEE (reference sequence). Trimming left V 0 bases short and J 14 bases short, with 24 bases between. CDR3 region: CASSLGPEVVTGIKYF. CDR3 nucleotide sequence: TGTGCCAGCAGCTTGGGCCCCGAGGTGGTAACGGGAATAAAGTACTTC.

This clonotype has a handful of counts. V usage is TRBV6-2 or TRBV6-3 and J usage is TRBJ2-1; D gene uncertain. Trimming shortened V by 1 base and J by 9 bases, and 7 bases separated the two germline ends. This CDR3 is built from 12 residues. Germline V CDR1 and CDR2: MNHEY, SVGEGT. The CDR3 nucleotides read TGTGCCAGCAGTTACTGGGGTGGTGAGCAGTTCTTC. Translated, it gives CASSYWGGEQFF.

This clonotype has only a few counts. The gene calls are TRBV5-1 and TRBJ1-2; D might be TRBD1 (5 bases). Germline V gene data show CDR1 as SGHRS and CDR2 as YFSETQ. The CDR3 loop spans 15 amino acids. Trimming took 0 bases from V and 8 from J, leaving 17 bases between them. The CDR3 is CASSLVARALGGYTF. The CDR3 nucleotides are TGCGCCAGCAGCTTGGTTGCCAGGGCACTCGGAGGCTACACCTTC.

This clonotype was recorded a few times. V usage is TRBV20-1 and J usage is TRBJ1-5; possibly TRBD1 for D (6 bases). The germline gives CDR1 DFQATT, CDR2 SNEGSKA (reference sequence). The CDR3 is made up of 14 amino acids. V was clipped by 8 bases and J by 2 bases, with 16 bases between them. CDR3 sequence reads: CSIQGLIGNQPQHF. The CDR3 DNA reads TGCAGTATACAGGGTCTTATCGGCAATCAGCCCCAGCATTTT.

The chain combines TRBV12-3 or TRBV12-4 with TRBJ1-3; D is ambiguous. The CDR3 totals 15 residues. Trimming shortened V by 6 bases and J by 0 bases, and 12 bases separated the two germline ends. The CDR3 sequence: CASSSHGSSGNTIYF. DNA of the CDR3: TGTGCCAGCAGCTCACACGGGAGCTCTGGAAACACCATATATTTT.

This chain joins TRBV10-3 and TRBJ2-7; D not certain. Looked up from germline, CDR1 is ENHRY and CDR2 is SYGVKD. Deletions cut 2 bases from V and 3 bases from J, with 5 bases between. CDR3 length: 12 amino acids. CDR3 loop: CAISETDYEQYF. The CDR3 DNA sequence: TGTGCCATCAGTGAGACAGACTACGAGCAGTACTTC.